Listed below are T cell receptor beta chains from one sample, sequenced in a study of T cell responses to AZD1222 COVID-19 vaccine. Using immunoSEQ multiplex PCR, the repertoire was profiled, and TCRdb retains in-frame clones only, with some absent. In the table there are approximately 110,000 clones, roughly 84% of which are singletons. The material was peripheral blood, obtained on day 0 of AZD1222 vaccination. The source is an adult in good health. CDR3s include the opening cysteine and the closing phenylalanine or tryptophan. D genes are given only for firm matches. A row's size may be missing; if present it is once, few, many or a size class.

>TRBV5-1|-|TRBJ2-2|-
CASDSTGQDTGELFF
TGCGCCAGCGACAGCACGGGTCAGGACACCGGGGAGCTGTTTTTT
>TRBV6-1|-|TRBJ1-4|few
CASSRDWNEKLFF
TGTGCCAGCAGTAGGGACTGGAATGAAAAACTGTTTTTT
>TRBV5-1|TRBD1|TRBJ1-4|-
CASSGDRGEDEKLFF
TGCGCCAGCAGCGGGGACAGGGGGGAGGATGAAAAACTGTTTTTT
>TRBV27|TRBD2|TRBJ2-7|-
CASSLSGGLSYEQYF
TGTGCCAGCAGTCTAAGCGGGGGGCTCTCCTACGAGCAGTACTTC
>TRBV6-5|TRBD2|TRBJ2-3|-
CASSLSGGAATDTQYF
TGTGCCAGCAGTTTATCCGGGGGGGCCGCCACAGATACGCAGTATTTT
>TRBV18|-|TRBJ2-3|-
CASSPPGQSDTQYF
TGTGCCAGCTCACCCCCCGGACAGTCAGATACGCAGTATTTT
>TRBV2|TRBD1|TRBJ1-1|-
CASRADRVGNTEAFF
TGTGCCAGCAGAGCCGACAGGGTGGGGAACACTGAAGCTTTCTTT
>TRBV5-6|TRBD2|TRBJ2-1|-
CASSGAWTSGMDEQFF
TGTGCCAGCAGCGGGGCCTGGACTAGCGGCATGGATGAGCAGTTCTTC
>TRBV5-1|-|TRBJ2-3|-
CASSFNTDTQYF
TGCGCCAGCAGCTTCAACACAGATACGCAGTATTTT
>TRBV6-5|-|TRBJ2-5|-
CASSRHRKQETQYF
TGTGCCAGCAGTCGCCACAGGAAACAAGAGACCCAGTACTTC
>TRBV7-9|-|TRBJ2-7|-
CASSDGQPSGEQYF
TGTGCCAGCAGTGACGGACAGCCGTCGGGGGAGCAGTACTTC
>TRBV4-1|TRBD1|TRBJ2-7|once
CASRSTGQGYEQYF
TGCGCCAGCAGATCTACGGGACAGGGGTACGAGCAGTACTTC
>TRBV6-5|-|TRBJ1-2|-
CASSHRDRSYGYTF
TGTGCCAGCAGTCACCGGGACCGCAGCTATGGCTACACCTTC
>TRBV6-5|TRBD2|TRBJ2-7|-
CASSFRTSGGYEQYF
TGTGCCAGCAGTTTCCGGACTAGCGGGGGCTACGAGCAGTACTTC
>TRBV7-6|-|TRBJ2-3|-
CASSLARRGSFSDTQYF
TGTGCCAGCAGCTTAGCGAGGAGGGGAAGTTTCTCAGATACGCAGTATTTT
>TRBV5-4|TRBD2|TRBJ2-2|-
CASSPGGSGSTGELFF
TGTGCCAGCAGCCCGGGGGGTAGCGGGAGTACCGGGGAGCTGTTTTTT
>TRBV7-9|TRBD1|TRBJ1-3|-
CASSSSGGRGNTIYF
TGTGCCAGCAGCTCATCAGGGGGCCGGGGAAACACCATATATTTT
>TRBV4-3|-|TRBJ2-3|-
CASSQVTTSGTDTQYF
TGCGCCAGCAGCCAAGTGACTACCTCCGGCACAGATACGCAGTATTTT
>TRBV7-2|TRBD2|TRBJ2-3|once
CASSLASLGEGDTQYF
TGTGCCAGCAGCTTAGCGTCGCTGGGGGAGGGAGATACGCAGTATTTT
>TRBV10-1|-|TRBJ2-7|once
CASSESPYYEQYF
TGCGCCAGCAGTGAGTCTCCCTATTACGAGCAGTACTTC
>TRBV18|-|TRBJ1-5|few
CASSPAYSNQPQHF
TGTGCCAGCTCACCAGCGTATAGCAATCAGCCCCAGCATTTT
>TRBV29-1|-|TRBJ2-7|-
CSPSPSQLRGEQYF
TGCAGCCCTTCCCCGAGCCAACTGCGAGGGGAGCAGTACTTC
>TRBV4-3|TRBD1|TRBJ2-7|few
CASSQEDRAAHEQYF
TGCGCCAGCAGCCAAGAGGACAGGGCGGCCCACGAGCAGTACTTC
>TRBV27|TRBD2|TRBJ2-7|-
CASSPRGGRSFEQYF
TGTGCCAGCAGTCCTCGGGGGGGCCGATCTTTCGAGCAGTACTTC
>TRBV7-8|-|TRBJ1-1|-
CASSPYTPGDGAFF
TGTGCCAGCAGCCCATATACCCCAGGCGATGGAGCTTTCTTT
>TRBV24-1|TRBD1|TRBJ1-2|-
CATSDSQGENGYTF
TGTGCCACCAGTGATTCACAGGGGGAAAATGGCTACACCTTC
>TRBV28|-|TRBJ2-3|-
CASSFQTGASGTDTQYF
TGTGCCAGCAGTTTTCAGACAGGAGCCAGCGGTACAGATACGCAGTATTTT
>TRBV5-1|-|TRBJ1-1|-
CASSFRGQNTEAFF
TGCGCCAGCAGCTTTCGGGGGCAGAACACTGAAGCTTTCTTT
>TRBV5-6|-|TRBJ1-1|-
CASSFYQGSMNTEAFF
TGTGCCAGCAGCTTCTATCAGGGGTCAATGAACACTGAAGCTTTCTTT
>TRBV4-1|-|TRBJ1-3|-
CASSQDLGDGNTIYF
TGCGCCAGCAGCCAAGATTTGGGTGACGGAAACACCATATATTTT
>TRBV7-3|TRBD2|TRBJ2-7|-
CASSWGSGESYEQYF
TGTGCCAGCAGCTGGGGTAGCGGGGAGTCCTACGAGCAGTACTTC